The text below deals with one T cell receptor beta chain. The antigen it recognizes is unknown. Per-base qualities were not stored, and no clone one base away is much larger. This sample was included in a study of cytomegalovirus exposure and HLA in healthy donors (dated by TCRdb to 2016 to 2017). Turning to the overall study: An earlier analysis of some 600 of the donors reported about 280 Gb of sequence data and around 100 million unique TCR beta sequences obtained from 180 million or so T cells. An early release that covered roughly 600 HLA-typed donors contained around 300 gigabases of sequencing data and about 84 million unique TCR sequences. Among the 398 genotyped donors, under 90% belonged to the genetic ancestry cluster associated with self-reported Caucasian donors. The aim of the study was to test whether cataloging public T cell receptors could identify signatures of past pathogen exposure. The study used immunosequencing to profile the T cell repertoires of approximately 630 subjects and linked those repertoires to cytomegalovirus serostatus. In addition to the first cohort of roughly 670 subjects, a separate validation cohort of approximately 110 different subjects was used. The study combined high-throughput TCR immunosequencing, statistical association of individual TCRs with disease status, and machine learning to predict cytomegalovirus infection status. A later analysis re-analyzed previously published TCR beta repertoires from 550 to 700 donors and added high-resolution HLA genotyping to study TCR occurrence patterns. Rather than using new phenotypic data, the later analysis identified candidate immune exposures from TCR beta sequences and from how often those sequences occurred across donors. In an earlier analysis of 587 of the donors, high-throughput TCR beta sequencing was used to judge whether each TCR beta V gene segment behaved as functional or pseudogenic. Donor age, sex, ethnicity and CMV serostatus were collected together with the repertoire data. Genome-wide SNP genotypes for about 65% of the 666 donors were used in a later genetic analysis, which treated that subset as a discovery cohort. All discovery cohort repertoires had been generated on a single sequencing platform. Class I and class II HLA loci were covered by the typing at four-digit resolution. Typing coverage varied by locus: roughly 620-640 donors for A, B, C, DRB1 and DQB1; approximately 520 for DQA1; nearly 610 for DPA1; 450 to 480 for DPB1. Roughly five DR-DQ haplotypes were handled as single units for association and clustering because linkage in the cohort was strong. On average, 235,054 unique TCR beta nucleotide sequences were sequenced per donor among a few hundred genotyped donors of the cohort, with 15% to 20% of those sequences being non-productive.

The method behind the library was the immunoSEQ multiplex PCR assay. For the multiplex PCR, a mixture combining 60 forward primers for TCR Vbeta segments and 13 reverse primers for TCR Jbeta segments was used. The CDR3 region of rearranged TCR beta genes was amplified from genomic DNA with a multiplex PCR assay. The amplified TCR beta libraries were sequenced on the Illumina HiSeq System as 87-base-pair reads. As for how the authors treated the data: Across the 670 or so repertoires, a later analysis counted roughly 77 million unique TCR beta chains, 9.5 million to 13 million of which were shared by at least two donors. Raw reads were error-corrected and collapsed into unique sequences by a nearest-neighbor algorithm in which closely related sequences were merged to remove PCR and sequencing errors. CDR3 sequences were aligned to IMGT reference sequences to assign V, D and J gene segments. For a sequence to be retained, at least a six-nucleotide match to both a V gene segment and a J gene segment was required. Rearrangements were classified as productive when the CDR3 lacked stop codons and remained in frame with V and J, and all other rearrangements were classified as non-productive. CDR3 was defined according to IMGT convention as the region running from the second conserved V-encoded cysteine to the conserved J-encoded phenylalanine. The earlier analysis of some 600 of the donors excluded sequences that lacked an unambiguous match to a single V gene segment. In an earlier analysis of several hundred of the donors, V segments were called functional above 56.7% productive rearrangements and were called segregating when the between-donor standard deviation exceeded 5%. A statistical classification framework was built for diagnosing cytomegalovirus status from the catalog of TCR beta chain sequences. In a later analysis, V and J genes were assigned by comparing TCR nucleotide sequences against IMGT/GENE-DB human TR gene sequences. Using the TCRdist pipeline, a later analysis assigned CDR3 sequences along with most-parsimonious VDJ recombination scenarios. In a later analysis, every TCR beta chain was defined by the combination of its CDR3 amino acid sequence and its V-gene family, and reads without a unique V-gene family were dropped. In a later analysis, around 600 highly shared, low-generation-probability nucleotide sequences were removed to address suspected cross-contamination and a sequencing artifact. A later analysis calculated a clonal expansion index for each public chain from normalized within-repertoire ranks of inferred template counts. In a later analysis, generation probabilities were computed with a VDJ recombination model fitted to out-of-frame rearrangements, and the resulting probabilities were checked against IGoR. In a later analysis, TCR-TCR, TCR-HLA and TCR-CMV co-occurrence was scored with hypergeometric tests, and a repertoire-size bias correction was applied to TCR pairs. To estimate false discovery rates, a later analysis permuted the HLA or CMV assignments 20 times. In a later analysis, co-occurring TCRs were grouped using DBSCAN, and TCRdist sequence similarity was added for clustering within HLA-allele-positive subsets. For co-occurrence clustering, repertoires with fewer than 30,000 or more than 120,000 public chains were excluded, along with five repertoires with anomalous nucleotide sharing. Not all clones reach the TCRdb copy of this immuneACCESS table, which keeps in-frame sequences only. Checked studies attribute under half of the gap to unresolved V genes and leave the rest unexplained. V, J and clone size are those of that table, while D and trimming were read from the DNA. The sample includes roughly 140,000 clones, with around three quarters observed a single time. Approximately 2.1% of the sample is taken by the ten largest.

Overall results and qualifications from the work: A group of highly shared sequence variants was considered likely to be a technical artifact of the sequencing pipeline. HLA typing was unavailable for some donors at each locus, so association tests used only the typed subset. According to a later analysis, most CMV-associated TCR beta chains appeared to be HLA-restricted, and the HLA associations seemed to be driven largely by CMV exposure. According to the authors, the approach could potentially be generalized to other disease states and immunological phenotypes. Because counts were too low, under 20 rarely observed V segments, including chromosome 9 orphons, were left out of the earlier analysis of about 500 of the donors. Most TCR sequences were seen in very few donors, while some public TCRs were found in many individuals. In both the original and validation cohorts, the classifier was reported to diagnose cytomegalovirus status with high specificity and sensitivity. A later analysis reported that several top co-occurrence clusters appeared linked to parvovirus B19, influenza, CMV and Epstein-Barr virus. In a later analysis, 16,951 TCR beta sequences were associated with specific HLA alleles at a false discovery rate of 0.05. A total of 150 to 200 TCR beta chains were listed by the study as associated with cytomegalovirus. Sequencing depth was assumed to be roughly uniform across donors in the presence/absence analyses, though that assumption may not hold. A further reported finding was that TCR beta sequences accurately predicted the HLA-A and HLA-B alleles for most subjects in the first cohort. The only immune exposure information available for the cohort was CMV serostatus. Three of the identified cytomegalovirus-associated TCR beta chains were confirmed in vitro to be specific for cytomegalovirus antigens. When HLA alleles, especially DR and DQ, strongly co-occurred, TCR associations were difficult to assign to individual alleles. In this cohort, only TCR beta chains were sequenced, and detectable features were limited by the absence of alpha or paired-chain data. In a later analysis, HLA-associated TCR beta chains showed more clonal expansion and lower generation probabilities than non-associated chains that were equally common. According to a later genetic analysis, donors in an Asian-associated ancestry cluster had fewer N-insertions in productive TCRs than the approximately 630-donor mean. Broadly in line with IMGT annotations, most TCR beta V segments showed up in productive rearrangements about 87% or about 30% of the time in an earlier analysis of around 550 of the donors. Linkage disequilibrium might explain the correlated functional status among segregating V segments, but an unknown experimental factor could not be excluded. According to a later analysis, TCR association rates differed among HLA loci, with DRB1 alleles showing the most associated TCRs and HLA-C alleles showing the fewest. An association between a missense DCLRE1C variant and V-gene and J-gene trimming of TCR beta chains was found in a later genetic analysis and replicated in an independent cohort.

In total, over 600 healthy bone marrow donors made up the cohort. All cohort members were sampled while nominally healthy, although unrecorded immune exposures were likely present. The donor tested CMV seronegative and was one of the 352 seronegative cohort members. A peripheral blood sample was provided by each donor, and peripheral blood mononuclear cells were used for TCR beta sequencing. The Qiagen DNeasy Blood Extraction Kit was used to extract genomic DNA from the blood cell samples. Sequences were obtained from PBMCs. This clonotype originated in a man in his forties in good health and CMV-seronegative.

CDR3 sequence: CSASTGYGLFF. The nucleotide sequence reads TGCAGTGCTAGCACAGGGTACGGACTGTTTTTT. Recombination joined TRBV20-1 with TRBJ1-4; the D region possibly corresponds to TRBD1 (6 bases align). V is pared back by 3 bases and J by 13 bases, with 12 bases lying between the germline termini. From cysteine to phenylalanine, the CDR3 is 11 amino acids long. Kept here is only the CDR3 DNA, which spans 33 bases and is read in frame from base 1. The germline V gene (reference sequence) supplies CDR1 DFQATT and CDR2 SNEGSKA.